This TCR beta chain was sequenced during a study of prognosis after radiotherapy for stage I lung cancer. Germline lookup yields CDR1 SGHRS and CDR2 YFSETQ. V shed 0 bases and J shed 6 bases, with 19 bases lying between them. This CDR3 spans 16 amino acids. From genomic DNA, two-round multiplex PCR was used to amplify TCR beta CDR3. Primers targeting each individual TRBV and TRBJ gene were applied in first-round PCR. Each CDR3 protein is one row after TCRdb ran MiXCR on the multiplex PCR reads. The table has more than 9,500 distinct CDR3 sequences, 45% to 60% seen once. This clonotype came up many times.

The sequenced sample was PBMCs, obtained before or after stereotactic body radiation therapy (not recorded which). This TCR was sampled from a donor aged 50 or older with non-small cell lung cancer. The V call is TRBV5-1, the J call TRBJ2-7; D call uncertain. CDR3 amino acids: CASSLEQSVRASEQYF. The DNA of the CDR3 is TGCGCCAGCAGCTTGGAACAATCGGTCCGGGCGTCCGAGCAGTACTTC.